One sample yielded the 18 T cell receptor beta chains listed below, sequenced in a study of T cell repertoires in cytomegalovirus infection. TCRdb re-called the reads through MiXCR, storing one row per CDR3 protein. In the table there are 830,000 or so distinct CDR3 sequences, about 30% of which are singletons. No antigen has been assigned to these receptors. This specimen consisted of cultured CD8+ T cells from PBMCs, obtained from culture after CMV antigen stimulation. The receptor source for this set is a human donor in good health (CMV status not recorded). Some clones in this sample may be carry-over from other donors' samples.

Ten or more counts support this clonotype. This rearrangement joins TRBV7-8 to TRBJ1-2; 7 bases match TRBD1. After removal of 3 bases from V and 6 bases from J, the junction contained 4 bases not matched to a gene. The CDR3 consists of 13 residues. Germline assignment: CDR1 SGHVS and CDR2 FQNEAQ. Written as DNA, the CDR3 is TGTGCCAGCAGCTTTGGGACAGTCAATGGCTACACCTTC. This translates into CASSFGTVNGYTF.

This clonotype has more than one count but fewer than ten. This sequence joins TRBV12-3 or TRBV12-4 and TRBJ1-2, with TRBD1 as a possible D gene (6 bases). The V end was cut by 10 bases, the J end by 8 bases, with 14 bases between. The CDR3 sequence is 11 residues long. The CDR3 region has the DNA TGTGCCATCAACAAACAGGGAGGCTACACCTTC. It is translated as CAINKQGGYTF.

The V gene is TRBV12-3 or TRBV12-4, the J gene TRBJ1-4; D not certain. The ends were cut back, 3 bases at V and 7 bases at J, with 12 bases in the middle. The CDR3 is 14 residues long. Here the CDR3 reads CASSLMGGGEKLFF. In nucleotides, the CDR3 is TGTGCCAGCAGTTTGATGGGAGGTGGTGAAAAACTGTTTTTT.

This clonotype was seen only once. The V and J genes are TRBV2 and TRBJ2-5; the D gene could be TRBD1 or TRBD2 (6 bases each). Germline lookup yields CDR1 SNHLY and CDR2 FYNNEI. The CDR3 consists of 10 residues. The germline V and J ends were trimmed by 5 bases and 13 bases, with 11 bases remaining between them. CDR3 nucleotides: TGTGCCAGCAGTCGGGGGCATGTGTACTTC. Residues: CASSRGHVYF.

This rearrangement joins TRBV7-6 to TRBJ1-1; D is undetermined. Germline CDR1 is SGHVS and CDR2 is FNYEAQ. The CDR3 runs to 11 residues. V was trimmed by 10 bases and J by 1 base, leaving 7 bases between them. CDR3 sequence reads: CANSGNTEAFF. CDR3 sequence (DNA): TGTGCCAATTCAGGGAACACTGAAGCTTTCTTT. The full variable domain, completed using reference TRBV7-6 and TRBJ1-1, is GAGVSQSPRYKVTKRGQDVALRCDPISGHVSLYWYRQALGQGPEFLTYFNYEAQQDKSGLPNDRFSAERPEGSISTLTIQRTEQRDSAMYRCANSGNTEAFFGQGTRLTVV.

This chain uses TRBV7-6 with TRBJ2-7; either TRBD1 or TRBD2 may fit D (5 bases each). The CDR3 is made up of 14 amino acids. With 5 bases removed from V and 2 bases from J, the gap between germline ends came to 13 bases. Germline V gives CDR1 SGHVS, CDR2 FNYEAQ. The CDR3 sequence: CASSPRDATYEQYF. DNA of the CDR3: TGTGCCAGCAGCCCCCGGGACGCTACCTACGAGCAGTACTTC.

This clonotype occurred once. The V and J genes are TRBV2 and TRBJ1-2; the D gene is possibly TRBD1 (5 bases). This CDR3 region has 15 residues. Deletions cut 2 bases from V and 5 bases from J, with 15 bases between. Germline assignment: CDR1 SNHLY and CDR2 FYNNEI. The DNA of the CDR3 is TGTGCCAGCAGTGAACCGGGTGGGACTTTATATGGCTACACCTTC. This codes for CASSEPGGTLYGYTF.

This clonotype turned up a few times. This rearrangement joins TRBV4-1 to TRBJ1-1; possibly TRBD1 for D (6 bases). The CDR3 runs 14 residues. V lost 3 bases and J 4 bases, leaving 12 bases between the germline ends. Germline V gene sequence: CDR1 MGHRA, CDR2 YSYEKL. This CDR3 reads CASSHGRGGTEAFF. CDR3 bases: TGCGCCAGCAGCCACGGCAGAGGGGGCACTGAAGCTTTCTTT.

This chain connects TRBV10-3 to TRBJ2-3; D is perhaps TRBD2 (6 bases). This CDR3 has 12 residues. The germline CDR1 and CDR2 sequences are ENHRY and SYGVKD. V was shortened by 3 bases and J by 11 bases, with 12 bases between the two germline ends. CDR3 coding DNA: TGTGCCATCAGTGACCCGGAGGGCGGGCAGTATTTT. The encoded protein is CAISDPEGGQYF.

This clonotype was seen a handful of times. The chain joins TRBV10-3 to TRBJ1-1, with 8 bases fitting TRBD1. The germline V gene has CDR1 ENHRY and CDR2 SYGVKD. V trimming: 11 bases; J trimming: 4 bases; junction bases outside the gene matches: 3. The CDR3 runs 11 residues. The CDR3 DNA is TGTGCCGTTACAGGGGGCACTGAAGCTTTCTTT. It specifies CAVTGGTEAFF.

The chain links TRBV20-1 to TRBJ1-1; perhaps TRBD1 as D (6 bases). Germline V CDR1 and CDR2: DFQATT, SNEGSKA (reference sequence). The CDR3 runs 16 residues. The V end lost 2 bases, the J end lost 4 bases, and 20 bases lay between the germline ends. In DNA, the CDR3 is TGCAGTGCTAGACCGTACAGGGTTTCCGTGGGCACTGAAGCTTTCTTT. Translation: CSARPYRVSVGTEAFF.

This chain connects TRBV9 to TRBJ2-1; D is tentatively TRBD1 or TRBD2 (5 bases each). The V gene's germline CDR1 is SGDLS and CDR2 YYNGEE. This CDR3 contains 14 residues. Trimming took off 4 bases at V and 6 bases at J, with 14 bases between the two ends. CDR3 in amino acids: CASSSPGAANEQFF. The CDR3 nucleotides are TGTGCCAGCAGCTCCCCCGGGGCTGCCAATGAGCAGTTCTTC.

DNA of the CDR3: TGTGCCAGCAGTTGGGGGGAGGGGGAGGGGTTCAATGAGCAGTTCTTC. Amino acid sequence: CASSWGEGEGFNEQFF. This chain links TRBV6-5 with TRBJ2-1, with D tentatively TRBD2 (7 bases). The CDR3 length is 16 residues. Trimming removed 4 bases at V and 6 bases at J, with 19 bases between. The germline V gene has CDR1 MNHEY and CDR2 SVGAGI.

The sample holds a few counts of this clonotype. V is TRBV15 and J is TRBJ1-5; 9 positions match TRBD1. Germline V CDR1 and CDR2: LNHNV, YYDKDF (reference sequence). Trimming removed 5 bases from V and 6 bases from J; junction bases left unmatched: 8. This CDR3 has 15 amino acids. DNA for the CDR3: TGTGCCACCAGCCTCCGGGACAGGGTTGCTCAGCCCCAGCATTTT. Translated, it gives CATSLRDRVAQPQHF.

This clonotype occurred many times. The rearrangement uses TRBV7-9 and TRBJ1-1; 7 positions agree with TRBD1. The CDR3 has 14 residues. V lost 4 bases and J lost 1; bases outside the gene matches: 3. Germline CDR1 SEHNR, CDR2 FQNEAQ (reference sequence). CDR3 DNA: TGTGCCAGCAGCTACAGGGGTGCGAACACTGAAGCTTTCTTT. Translating gives CASSYRGANTEAFF.

This clonotype was detected a few times. The chain couples TRBV7-6 to TRBJ2-1, with D possibly TRBD1 on 5 matching bases. Germline-derived CDR1 and CDR2 are SGHVS and FNYEAQ. V shed 1 base and J shed 6 bases, with 13 bases lying between them. CDR3 size: 15 residues. CDR3 region: CASSLVPQGRNEQFF. The DNA for the CDR3 is TGTGCCAGCAGCTTAGTTCCTCAGGGCCGCAATGAGCAGTTCTTC.

This clonotype was picked up one time. The chain recombines TRBV14 with TRBJ1-1, with 9 bases identical to TRBD1. V gave up 8 bases and J gave up 5 bases; unmatched junction bases: 3. Per germline, CDR1 SGHDN and CDR2 FVKESK. The CDR3 has 12 residues. This CDR3 is CASGTGSTEAFF. For the CDR3, the DNA is TGTGCCAGCGGGACAGGGTCGACTGAAGCTTTCTTT.

This clonotype was detected a few times. The chain links TRBV19 to TRBJ2-1; 8 bases match TRBD2. Germline V lookup: CDR1 LNHDA, CDR2 SQIVND (reference sequence). The CDR3 is 14 amino acids. Trimming took 4 bases from V and 3 from J; bases not matched to a gene: 2. CDR3 in amino acids: CASSRAGGYNEQFF. The DNA for the CDR3 is TGTGCCAGTAGTAGGGCGGGGGGCTACAATGAGCAGTTCTTC.